This T cell receptor (beta chain) was sequenced in a study of beta chain features in type 1 diabetes. Study findings and constraints: Across patients, naive, central memory and Treg TCRB repertoires exhibited apparently greater similarity than was observed across healthy donors. Shorter TCRB CDR3s, moderately but significantly so, marked every one of the four CD4+ subsets in Type 1 diabetes patients.

Investigators reverse transcribed all isolated RNA, so they sequenced expressed TCRB transcripts. Assay used: immunoSEQ multiplex PCR; TCRdb lists only in-frame clones, some missing. The sample consists of roughly 150,000 clones, around 9% of them appearing once. This clone was picked up a small number of times. Antigen unknown. Purity (above 95%) was reached by all sorted populations. The CDR3 spans 12 residues. CDR1 SQVTM and CDR2 ANQGSEA come from the germline V gene. After removal of 7 bases from V and 4 bases from J, the junction contained 5 bases not matched to a gene. The sequence was obtained from a woman aged 25 to 39 with type 1 diabetes. Source material: central memory CD4+ T cells from blood. J is TRBJ1-1 and V is TRBV29-1, with 8 bases identical to TRBD1. CDR3 residues: CSGNTGGTEAFF. Here the CDR3 DNA reads TGCAGCGGGAACACAGGGGGCACTGAAGCTTTCTTT.